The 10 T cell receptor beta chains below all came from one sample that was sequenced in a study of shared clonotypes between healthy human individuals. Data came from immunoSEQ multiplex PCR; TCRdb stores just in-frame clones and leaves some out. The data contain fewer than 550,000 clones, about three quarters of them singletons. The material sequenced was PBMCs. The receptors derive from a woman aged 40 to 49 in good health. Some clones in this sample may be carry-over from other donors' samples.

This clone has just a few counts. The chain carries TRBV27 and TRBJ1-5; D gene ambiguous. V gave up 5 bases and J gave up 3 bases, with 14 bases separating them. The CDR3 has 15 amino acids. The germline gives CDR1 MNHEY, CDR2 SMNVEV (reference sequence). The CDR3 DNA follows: TGTGCCAGCAGTCCTTACCGGGCCATCAATCAGCCCCAGCATTTT. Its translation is CASSPYRAINQPQHF.

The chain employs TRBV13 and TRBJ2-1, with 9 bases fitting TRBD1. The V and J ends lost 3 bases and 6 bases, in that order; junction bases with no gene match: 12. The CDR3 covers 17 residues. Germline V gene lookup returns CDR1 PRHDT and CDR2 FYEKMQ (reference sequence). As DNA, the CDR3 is TGTGCCAGCAGCTTTTTTGCAACCGGGACAGGGCTCAATGAGCAGTTCTTC. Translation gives CASSFFATGTGLNEQFF.

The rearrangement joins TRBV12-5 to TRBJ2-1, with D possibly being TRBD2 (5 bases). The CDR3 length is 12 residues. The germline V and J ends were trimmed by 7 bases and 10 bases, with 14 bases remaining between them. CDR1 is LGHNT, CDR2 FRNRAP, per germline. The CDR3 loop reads CASALGALEQFF. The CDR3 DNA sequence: TGTGCTAGTGCCCTGGGAGCCTTAGAGCAGTTCTTC. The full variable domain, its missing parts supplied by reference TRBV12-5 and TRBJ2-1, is DARVTQTPRHKVTEMGQEVTMRCQPILGHNTVFWYRQTMMQGLELLAYFRNRAPLDDSGMPKDRFSAEMPDATLATLKIQPSEPRDSAVYFCASALGALEQFFGPGTRLTVL.

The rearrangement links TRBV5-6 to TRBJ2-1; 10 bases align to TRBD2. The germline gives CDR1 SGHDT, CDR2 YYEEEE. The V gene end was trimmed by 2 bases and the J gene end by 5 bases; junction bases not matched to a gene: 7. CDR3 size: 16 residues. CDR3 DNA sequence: TGTGCCAGCAGCTTTCTAGGACTAGCGGTTAACAATGAGCAGTTCTTC. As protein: CASSFLGLAVNNEQFF.

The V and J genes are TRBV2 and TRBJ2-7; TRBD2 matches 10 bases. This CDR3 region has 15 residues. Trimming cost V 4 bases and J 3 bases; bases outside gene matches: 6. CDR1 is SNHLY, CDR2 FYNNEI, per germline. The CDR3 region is CASSALAGDNYEQYF. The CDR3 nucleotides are TGTGCCAGCAGTGCCCTAGCGGGAGATAACTACGAGCAGTACTTC.

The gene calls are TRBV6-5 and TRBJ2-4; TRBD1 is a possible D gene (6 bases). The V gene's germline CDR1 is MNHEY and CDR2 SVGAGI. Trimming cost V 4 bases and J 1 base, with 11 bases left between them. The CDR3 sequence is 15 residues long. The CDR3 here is CASSSAQGAKNIQYF. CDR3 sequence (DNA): TGTGCCAGCAGTTCCGCCCAGGGGGCCAAAAACATTCAGTACTTC.

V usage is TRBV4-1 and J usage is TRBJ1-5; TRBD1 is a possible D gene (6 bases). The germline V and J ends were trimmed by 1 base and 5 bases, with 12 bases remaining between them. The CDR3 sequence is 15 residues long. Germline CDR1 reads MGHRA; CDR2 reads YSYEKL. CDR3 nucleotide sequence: TGCGCCAGCAGCCAAGTATTACAGGGCTATCAGCCCCAGCATTTT. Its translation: CASSQVLQGYQPQHF.

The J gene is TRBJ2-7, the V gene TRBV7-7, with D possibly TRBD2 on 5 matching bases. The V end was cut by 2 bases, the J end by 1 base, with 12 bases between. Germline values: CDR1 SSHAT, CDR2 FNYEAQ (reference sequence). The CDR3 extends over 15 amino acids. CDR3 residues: CASSLLAGWSYEQYF. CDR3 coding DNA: TGTGCCAGCAGCTTATTGGCGGGTTGGTCCTACGAGCAGTACTTC. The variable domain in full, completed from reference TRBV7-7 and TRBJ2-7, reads GAGVSQSPRYKVTKRGQDVTLRCDPISSHATLYWYQQALGQGPEFLTYFNYEAQPDKSGLPSDRFSAERPEGSISTLTIQRTEQRDSAMYRCASSLLAGWSYEQYFGPGTRLTVT.

CDR3 DNA: TGTGCCAGCAGCCCCGGGACAGGGTACGAGCAGTACTTC. This translates into CASSPGTGYEQYF. The chain recombines TRBV7-9 with TRBJ2-7; TRBD1 matches 9 bases. This CDR3 comprises 13 residues. V lost 5 bases to trimming and J lost 4 bases; unmatched junction nucleotides: 3. The germline gives CDR1 SEHNR, CDR2 FQNEAQ (reference sequence).

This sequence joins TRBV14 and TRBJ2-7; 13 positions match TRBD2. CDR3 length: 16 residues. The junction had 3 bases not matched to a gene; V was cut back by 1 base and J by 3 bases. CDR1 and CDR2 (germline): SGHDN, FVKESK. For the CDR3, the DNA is TGTGCCAGCAGCCAAGGACTAGCGGGAGGTGGCTACGAGCAGTACTTC. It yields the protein CASSQGLAGGGYEQYF.